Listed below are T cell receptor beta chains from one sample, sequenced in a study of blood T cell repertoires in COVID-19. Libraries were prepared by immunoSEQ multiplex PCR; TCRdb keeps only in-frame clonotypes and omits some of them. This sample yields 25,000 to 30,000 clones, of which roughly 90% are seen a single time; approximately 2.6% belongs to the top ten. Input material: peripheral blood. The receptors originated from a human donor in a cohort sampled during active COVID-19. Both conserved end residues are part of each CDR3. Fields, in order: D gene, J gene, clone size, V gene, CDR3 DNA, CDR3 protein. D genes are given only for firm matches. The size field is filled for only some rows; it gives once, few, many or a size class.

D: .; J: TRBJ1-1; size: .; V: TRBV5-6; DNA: TGTGCCAGCAGCTTTCTTACCGCAGGGTCTGAAGCTTTCTTT; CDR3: CASSFLTAGSEAFF
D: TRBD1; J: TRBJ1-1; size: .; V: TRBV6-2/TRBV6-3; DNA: TGTGCCAGCAGCCTTGACAGGGGACTTATGAACACTGAAGCTTTCTTT; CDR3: CASSLDRGLMNTEAFF
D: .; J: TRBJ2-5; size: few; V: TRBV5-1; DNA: TGCGCCAGCAGTAGAGGGAGCCCCCGCCAAGAGACCCAGTACTTC; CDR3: CASSRGSPRQETQYF
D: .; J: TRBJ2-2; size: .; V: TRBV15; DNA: TGTGCCACCAGCAGAGATTACCCCAGAAGGGGAACCGGGGAGCTGTTTTTT; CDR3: CATSRDYPRRGTGELFF
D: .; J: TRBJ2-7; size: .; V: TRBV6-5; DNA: TGTGCCAGCAGCAGCTTTCGAGGGACACCCTACGAGCAGTACTTC; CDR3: CASSSFRGTPYEQYF
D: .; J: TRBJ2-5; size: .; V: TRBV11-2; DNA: TGTGCCAGCAGCGCCCGCCCGGTGGGCCTTTGGGAGACCCAGTACTTC; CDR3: CASSARPVGLWETQYF
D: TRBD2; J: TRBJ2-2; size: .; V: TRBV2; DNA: TGTGCCAGCAGACTAGCGGGGGGGCCTCTCACCGGGGAGCTGTTTTTT; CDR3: CASRLAGGPLTGELFF
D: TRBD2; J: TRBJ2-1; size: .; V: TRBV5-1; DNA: TGCGCCAGCAGCCCAACTAGCGGGCCTATCTACAATGAGCAGTTCTTC; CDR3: CASSPTSGPIYNEQFF
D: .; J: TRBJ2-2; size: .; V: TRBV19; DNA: TGTGCCAGTAGTATTAATCGGGGAACCGGGGAGCTGTTTTTT; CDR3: CASSINRGTGELFF
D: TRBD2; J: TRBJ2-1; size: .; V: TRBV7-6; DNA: TGTGCCAGCAGCTTAGGTCTAGCGGCCTCCTACAATGAGCAGTTCTTC; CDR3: CASSLGLAASYNEQFF
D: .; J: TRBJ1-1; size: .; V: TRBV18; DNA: TGTGCCAGCTCACAGCCAAACCGGGGCCGGGGGACTGAAGCTTTCTTT; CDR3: CASSQPNRGRGTEAFF
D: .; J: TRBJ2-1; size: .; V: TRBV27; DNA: TGTGCCAGCAGTGGACGAACATTAACCAGGGGAACCTACAATGAGCAGTTCTTC; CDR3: CASSGRTLTRGTYNEQFF
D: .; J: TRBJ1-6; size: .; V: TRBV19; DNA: TGTGCCAGTACCATGGGGGGGGGAAATTCACCCCTCCACTTT; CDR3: CASTMGGGNSPLHF
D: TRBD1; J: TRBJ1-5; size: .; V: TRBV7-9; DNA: TGTGCCAGCAGCCGAGGGGGCTCAAGCAATCAGCCCCAGCATTTT; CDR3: CASSRGGSSNQPQHF
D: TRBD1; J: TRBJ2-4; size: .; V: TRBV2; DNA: TGTGCCAGCAGGGACTGGACAGGGGGCTCGGGAGCGCTTTTTGCCAAAAACATTCAGTACTTC; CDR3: CASRDWTGGSGALFAKNIQYF
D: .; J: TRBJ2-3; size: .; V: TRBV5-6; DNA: TGTGCCAGCAGCTTGGCCTATACTAGCTCCATACAGTATTTT; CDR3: CASSLAYTSSIQYF
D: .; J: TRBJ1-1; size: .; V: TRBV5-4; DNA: TGTGCCAGCAGCTTGCCTTTCGGGGAGGCAACTGAAGCTTTCTTT; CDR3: CASSLPFGEATEAFF
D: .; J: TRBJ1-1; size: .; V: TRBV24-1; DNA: TGTGCCACCCTCCGTTATCCCAGGGCCCCATTCTTCTTT; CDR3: CATLRYPRAPFFF
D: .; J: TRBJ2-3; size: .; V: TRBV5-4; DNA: TGTGCCAGCAGCTTTGGGGAGCGGGCCATCACAGATACGCAGTATTTT; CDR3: CASSFGERAITDTQYF
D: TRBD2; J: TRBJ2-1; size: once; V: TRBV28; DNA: TGTGCCAGCAGACCGCCGGGAGGGTCCTACAATGAGCAGTTCTTC; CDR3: CASRPPGGSYNEQFF
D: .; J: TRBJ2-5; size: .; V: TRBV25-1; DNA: TGTGCCAGCAGCGTCAGTCGGGCCCAGTACTTC; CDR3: CASSVSRAQYF
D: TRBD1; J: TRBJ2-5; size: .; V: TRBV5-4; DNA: TGTGCCAGCAGCGTCAGGGGGCAGGAGACCCAGTACTTC; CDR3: CASSVRGQETQYF
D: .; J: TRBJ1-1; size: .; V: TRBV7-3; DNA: TGTGCCAGCAGCCGGGTTGGGAACACTGAAGCTTTCTTT; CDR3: CASSRVGNTEAFF
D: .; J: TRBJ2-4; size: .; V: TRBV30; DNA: TGTGCCTGGAGAAGATCGGACTGGACCAAAAACATTCAGTACTTC; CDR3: CAWRRSDWTKNIQYF
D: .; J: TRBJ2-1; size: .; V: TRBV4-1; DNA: TGCGCCAGCAGCCAAGAAGTTACTTACAATGAGCAGTTCTTC; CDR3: CASSQEVTYNEQFF
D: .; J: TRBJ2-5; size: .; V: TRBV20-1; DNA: TGCAGTGCCGGGGACCAAGAGACCCAGTACTTC; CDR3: CSAGDQETQYF
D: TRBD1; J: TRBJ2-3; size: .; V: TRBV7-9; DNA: TGTGCCAGCAGCCCAGGACAGGGAGATACGCAGTATTTT; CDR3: CASSPGQGDTQYF
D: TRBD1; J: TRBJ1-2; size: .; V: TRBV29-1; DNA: TGCAGCGTTTCGACAGGGATAGACTCCTATGGCTACACCTTC; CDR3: CSVSTGIDSYGYTF
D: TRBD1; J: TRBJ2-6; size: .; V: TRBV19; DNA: TGTGCCAGTAGTCCACCTTCCGGGACAGGGCACACTGGGGCCAACGTCCTGACTTTC; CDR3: CASSPPSGTGHTGANVLTF
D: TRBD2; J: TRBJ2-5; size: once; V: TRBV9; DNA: TGTGCCAGCAGCGCGGGACTAGCGGGGGTGGAGACCCAGTACTTC; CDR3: CASSAGLAGVETQYF
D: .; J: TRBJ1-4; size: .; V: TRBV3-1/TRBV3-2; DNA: TGTGCCAGCAGCCCAGCCGACACGGCAACTAATGAAAAACTGTTTTTT; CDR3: CASSPADTATNEKLFF
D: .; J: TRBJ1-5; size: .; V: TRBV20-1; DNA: TGCAGTGCTAGTTCCACCCTAAACAATCAGCCCCAGCATTTT; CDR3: CSASSTLNNQPQHF
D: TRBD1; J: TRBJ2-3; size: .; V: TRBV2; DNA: TGTGCCAGCAGTCAATCCGGGACAGGGCAAGATACGCAGTATTTT; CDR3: CASSQSGTGQDTQYF
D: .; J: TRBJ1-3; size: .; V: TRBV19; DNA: TGTGCCAGTGGATTCCCTCGAGGAGGGGCTGGAAACACCATATATTTT; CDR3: CASGFPRGGAGNTIYF
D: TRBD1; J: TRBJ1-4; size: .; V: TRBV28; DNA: TGTGCCAGCAGTTCCCACAGGGGGACAAGGGAAAAACTGTTTTTT; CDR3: CASSSHRGTREKLFF
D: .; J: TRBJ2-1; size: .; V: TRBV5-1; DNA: TGCGCCAGCAGCTTGGATGGCAGCTCCTACAATGAGCAGTTCTTC; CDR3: CASSLDGSSYNEQFF
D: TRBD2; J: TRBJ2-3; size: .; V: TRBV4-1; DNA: TGCGCCAGCAGCCCGCGGGGGGGACCTAGCACAGATACGCAGTATTTT; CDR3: CASSPRGGPSTDTQYF
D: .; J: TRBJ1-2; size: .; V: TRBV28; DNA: TGTGCCAGCAGTTGGGACAATAATGGCTACACCTTC; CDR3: CASSWDNNGYTF
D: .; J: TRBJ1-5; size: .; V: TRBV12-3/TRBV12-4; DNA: TGTGCCAGCAGTTTACAACGGGGGCCCCAGCATTTT; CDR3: CASSLQRGPQHF
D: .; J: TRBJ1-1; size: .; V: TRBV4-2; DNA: TGTGCCAGCAGCCAAGATGGTGGTGAGGGGGACACTGAAGCTTTCTTT; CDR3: CASSQDGGEGDTEAFF
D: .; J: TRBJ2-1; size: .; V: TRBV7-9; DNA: TGTGCCAGCAGCCTCGACAGGGACTGGGGTGAGCAGTTCTTC; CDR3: CASSLDRDWGEQFF
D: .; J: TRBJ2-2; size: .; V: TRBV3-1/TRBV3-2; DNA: TGTGCCAGCAGCCACTCGGCGGGCACCGGGGAGCTGTTTTTT; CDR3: CASSHSAGTGELFF
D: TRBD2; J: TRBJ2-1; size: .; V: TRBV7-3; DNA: TGTGCCAGCAGCTCCCTTTCCCGGGGGGACAATGAGCAGTTCTTC; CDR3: CASSSLSRGDNEQFF
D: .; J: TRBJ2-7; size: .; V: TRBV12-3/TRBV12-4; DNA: TGTGCCAGCAGTTTTGACACTTTCTACGAGCAGTACTTC; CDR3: CASSFDTFYEQYF
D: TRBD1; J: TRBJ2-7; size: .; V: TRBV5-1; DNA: TGCGCCAGCAGCTTCGACAGGGGCTTCTCCTACGAGCAGTACTTC; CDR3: CASSFDRGFSYEQYF
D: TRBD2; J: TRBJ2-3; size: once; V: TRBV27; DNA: TGTGCCAGCAGTCGGACAGGCGGGACTAGCGGGACTAGCACAGATACGCAGTATTTT; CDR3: CASSRTGGTSGTSTDTQYF
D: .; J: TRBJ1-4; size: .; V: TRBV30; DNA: TGTGCCTGGAGTGCCACAGACGGCGGGAAACTGTTTTTT; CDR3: CAWSATDGGKLFF
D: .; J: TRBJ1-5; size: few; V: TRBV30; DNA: TGTGCCTGGGGGCTTGGACAACTATACAGCAATCAGCCCCAGCATTTT; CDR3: CAWGLGQLYSNQPQHF
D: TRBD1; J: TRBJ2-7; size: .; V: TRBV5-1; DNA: TGCGCCAGCAGCTCAGGGACAGCCTCCTACGAGCAGTACTTC; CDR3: CASSSGTASYEQYF
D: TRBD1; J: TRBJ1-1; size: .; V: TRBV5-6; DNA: TGTGCCAGCAATTTCAGGGGGCCAATGAACACTGAAGCTTTCTTT; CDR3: CASNFRGPMNTEAFF
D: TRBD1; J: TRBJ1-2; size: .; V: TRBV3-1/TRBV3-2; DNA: TGTGCCAGCAGCTACGACAGGGACTATGGCTACACCTTC; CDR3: CASSYDRDYGYTF
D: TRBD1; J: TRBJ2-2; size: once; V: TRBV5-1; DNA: TGCGCCAGCAGTACCGGGACAGCCGCCGACACCGGGGAGCTGTTTTTT; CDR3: CASSTGTAADTGELFF
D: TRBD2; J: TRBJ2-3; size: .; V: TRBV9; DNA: TGTGCCAGCAGCTATGGACTAGCGGGGGGCCCGTACACAGATACGCAGTATTTT; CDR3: CASSYGLAGGPYTDTQYF
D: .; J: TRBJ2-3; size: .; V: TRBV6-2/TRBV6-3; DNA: TGTGCCAGCAGTTACCACATTCAGGGGACAGATACGCAGTATTTT; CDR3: CASSYHIQGTDTQYF
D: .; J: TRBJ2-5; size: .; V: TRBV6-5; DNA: TGTGCCAGCAGCCGACGATCCAGGGGTTGGGAGACCCAGTACTTC; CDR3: CASSRRSRGWETQYF
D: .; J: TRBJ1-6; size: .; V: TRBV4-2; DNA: TGTGCCAGCAGCCCGACCGGGGGGGAATCACCCCTCCACTTT; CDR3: CASSPTGGESPLHF
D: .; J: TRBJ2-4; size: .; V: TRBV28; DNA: TGTGCCAGCAGTCCGGCTACAGGGGCCAAAAACATTCAGTACTTC; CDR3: CASSPATGAKNIQYF
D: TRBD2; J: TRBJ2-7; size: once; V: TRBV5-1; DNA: TGCGCCAGCAGCCGGACTAGCGGGAAGGGTAACGAGCAGTACTTC; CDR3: CASSRTSGKGNEQYF
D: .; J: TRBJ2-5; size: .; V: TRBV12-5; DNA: TGTGCTAGTGGTTTGCCTCGACAGCAAGAGACCCAGTACTTC; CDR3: CASGLPRQQETQYF
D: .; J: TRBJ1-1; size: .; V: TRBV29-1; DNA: TGCAGCGTAGAGGGGGGGAGGACTGAAGCTTTCTTT; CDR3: CSVEGGRTEAFF